One sample yielded the 6 T cell receptor beta chains listed below, sequenced in a study of T cells in Graves' hyperthyroidism and ophthalmopathy. Amplification yielded TCR beta CDR3 regions, with RNA transcripts as the source. A set of HTBI primers served as the primers for a first-round RT-PCR of the TCR CDR3. TCRdb recomputed calls from the multiplex PCR reads with MiXCR, one row per CDR3 protein. The data show a few hundred thousand distinct CDR3 sequences, roughly 16% seen once. The sample consisted of blood. The receptors were sampled from a woman in her thirties or forties with Graves' ophthalmopathy.

This clonotype has ten or more counts. The chain employs TRBV6-1 and TRBJ1-1, with a weak D call TRBD1 (5 bases). This CDR3 spans 15 amino acids. V dropped 2 bases and J dropped 1 base, with 11 bases sitting between them. Germline V lookup: CDR1 MNHNS, CDR2 SASEGT. The CDR3: CASSEPGLANTEAFF. CDR3 DNA: TGTGCCAGCAGTGAACCGGGACTGGCGAACACTGAAGCTTTCTTT.

This clonotype was detected a few times. This chain links TRBV20-1 with TRBJ2-5; 7 nucleotides align to TRBD2. Per the germline V gene, CDR1 is DFQATT and CDR2 is SNEGSKA (reference sequence). This CDR3 has 12 residues. V trimming: 3 bases; J trimming: 3 bases; junction bases outside the gene matches: 1. CDR3 sequence (DNA): TGCAGTGCTAGCGGACTAGAAGAGACCCAGTACTTC. It encodes CSASGLEETQYF.

The chain recombines TRBV7-2 with TRBJ1-1; 9 nucleotides align to TRBD1. J was trimmed by 5 bases and V by 6 bases; bases with no gene match: 7. This CDR3 comprises 14 residues. Germline lookup yields CDR1 SGHTA and CDR2 FQGNSA. The CDR3: CASSPGTGWTEAFF. CDR3 DNA sequence: TGTGCCAGCAGTCCCGGGACAGGGTGGACTGAAGCTTTCTTT.

This clonotype showed up many times. The chain recombines TRBV11-2 with TRBJ1-2, with 9 bases fitting TRBD1. After removal of 5 bases from V and 4 bases from J, the junction contained 2 bases not matched to a gene. In germline, CDR1 is SGHAT, CDR2 FQNNGV. The CDR3 spans 13 residues. The CDR3 nucleotides read TGTGCCAGCAGCGCGGACAGGGGCTATGGCTACACCTTC. This translates into CASSADRGYGYTF.

This clonotype was observed many times. The chain links TRBV2 to TRBJ1-1, with D perhaps TRBD1 (6 bases). The length of the CDR3 is 14 residues. CDR1 is SNHLY, CDR2 FYNNEI, per germline. V gave up 4 bases and J gave up 1 base, with 10 bases separating them. CDR3 in amino acids: CASSVGQTNTEAFF. DNA of the CDR3: TGTGCCAGCAGTGTTGGACAGACGAACACTGAAGCTTTCTTT.

This clonotype was observed a handful of times. This sequence joins TRBV4-1 and TRBJ2-1; no definite D call. Germline loops: CDR1 MGHRA, CDR2 YSYEKL. V was clipped by 0 bases and J by 12 bases, with 21 bases between them. This CDR3 region has 16 residues. Here the CDR3 reads CASSQDASGRPIRQFF. CDR3 nucleotide sequence: TGCGCCAGCAGCCAAGATGCCTCTGGCAGGCCCATTAGGCAGTTCTTC.